This TCR beta chain was recorded in a study of CD8 T cells in Susac syndrome. Overall study findings and caveats: The study acknowledged a relatively small number of individuals in its TCR sequencing and HLA analysis.

Germline V lookup: CDR1 SNHLY, CDR2 FYNNEI. This CDR3 has 15 residues. V lost 7 bases and J lost 4; bases outside the gene matches: 10. TCR beta sequencing was performed on blood CD8+ and CD4+ T cells. Purification of the CD8+ and CD4+ T cells relied on negative isolation, and TEMRA cells underwent FACS enrichment. RNA totalling roughly 0.45 to 1 ug underwent reverse transcription with random hexamers. Amplification of TCR beta CDR3 across 54 Vbeta and 13 Jbeta was performed with immunoSEQ multiplex PCR. TCRdb reprocessed the immunoSEQ multiplex PCR reads with MiXCR, giving one entry per CDR3 protein. The sample includes just over 300,000 distinct CDR3 sequences, about 91% seen only once; the top ten take about 0.063%. As concerns this clonotype: The antigen is unknown.

This receptor was identified in a human donor with multiple sclerosis. The chain is built from TRBV2 and TRBJ1-3, with TRBD1 identical over 7 bases. The sequenced sample was CD4+ T cells from PBMCs. In DNA form, the CDR3 reads TGTGCCAGCACCCTAGACAGGGAGTTCGGAAACACCATATATTTT. Translated, it gives CASTLDREFGNTIYF. The complete variable domain, with remaining parts taken from reference TRBV2 and TRBJ1-3, reads EPEVTQTPSHQVTQMGQEVILRCVPISNHLYFYWYRQILGQKVEFLVSFYNNEISEKSEIFDDQFSVERPDGSNFTLKIRSTKLEDSAMYFCASTLDREFGNTIYFGEGSWLTVV.